The next 7 T cell receptor beta chains were all read from a single sample in a study of T cells in Graves' hyperthyroidism and ophthalmopathy. Amplification yielded TCR beta CDR3 regions, with RNA transcripts as the source. The study used the HTBI primer set for a first-round RT-PCR of the TCR CDR3. TCRdb re-derived calls from the multiplex PCR reads in MiXCR, one entry per CDR3 protein. The sample includes approximately 300,000 distinct CDR3 sequences, 15% to 20% of them seen just once. The sequencing input was blood. Receptors were obtained from a man under 40 with Graves' hyperthyroidism.

This clonotype was detected a few times. V usage is TRBV10-1 and J usage is TRBJ1-3; D ambiguous. The length of the CDR3 is 14 residues. The V gene's germline CDR1 is WNHNN and CDR2 SYGVQD (reference sequence). The V end was cut by 0 bases, the J end by 1 base, with 4 bases between. The CDR3 region is CASSESASGNTIYF. Here the CDR3 DNA reads TGCGCCAGCAGTGAGTCGGCATCTGGAAACACCATATATTTT.

The table lists this clonotype with a few counts. This chain links TRBV27 with TRBJ2-3, with D hard to call. CDR1 is MNHEY and CDR2 is SMNVEV in the germline V gene (reference sequence). The germline V and J ends were trimmed by 6 bases and 5 bases, with 9 bases remaining between them. The CDR3 contains 12 residues. The CDR3 DNA sequence: TGTGCCAGCAGGGGTTTGGGAGATACGCAGTATTTT. Translating it yields CASRGLGDTQYF.

This chain joins TRBV28 and TRBJ2-7; TRBD2 agrees at 9 bases. The germline gives CDR1 MDHEN, CDR2 SYDVKM. The V and J ends lost 4 bases and 4 bases, in that order; junction bases with no gene match: 17. The CDR3 contains 18 residues. The CDR3 protein is CASSSKVAWREGRYEQYF. CDR3 bases: TGTGCCAGCAGTTCTAAGGTTGCGTGGCGGGAGGGCCGATACGAGCAGTACTTC.

Ten or more counts support this clonotype. The chain uses TRBV4-2 and TRBJ1-1; D is uncertain. The germline CDR1 and CDR2 sequences are LGHNA and YNFKEQ. This CDR3 has 14 amino acids. V was trimmed by 0 bases and J by 5 bases, leaving 10 bases between them. CDR3 region: CASSQEAPGTEAFF. CDR3 coding DNA: TGTGCCAGCAGCCAAGAGGCCCCGGGGACTGAAGCTTTCTTT.

This clonotype was detected a few times. This chain joins TRBV2 and TRBJ1-2; D call uncertain. V was shortened by 7 bases and J by 5 bases, with 8 bases between the two germline ends. CDR1 is SNHLY, CDR2 FYNNEI, per germline. The CDR3 extends over 11 amino acids. CDR3 nucleotides: TGTGCCAGCAACTCGGGGTATGGCTACACCTTC. Translating it yields CASNSGYGYTF.

This CDR3 reads CASSFGRIANYGYTF. CDR3 DNA sequence: TGTGCCAGCAGTTTCGGACGCATAGCTAACTATGGCTACACCTTC. The chain recombines TRBV12-3 or TRBV12-4 with TRBJ1-2; D unresolved. The ends were cut back, 3 bases at V and 0 bases at J, with 11 bases in the middle. This CDR3 has 15 residues.

This clonotype was observed at least ten times. V and J are TRBV6-2 or TRBV6-3 and TRBJ2-1; TRBD2 aligns across 11 bases. Germline CDR1 MNHEY, CDR2 SVGEGT. Losses at the gene ends were 4 bases for V and 11 bases for J; bases not matched to a gene: 7. The CDR3 consists of 14 residues. This CDR3 reads CASSSRTSGFKQFF. CDR3 bases: TGTGCCAGCAGTTCCCGGACTAGCGGGTTTAAGCAGTTCTTC.